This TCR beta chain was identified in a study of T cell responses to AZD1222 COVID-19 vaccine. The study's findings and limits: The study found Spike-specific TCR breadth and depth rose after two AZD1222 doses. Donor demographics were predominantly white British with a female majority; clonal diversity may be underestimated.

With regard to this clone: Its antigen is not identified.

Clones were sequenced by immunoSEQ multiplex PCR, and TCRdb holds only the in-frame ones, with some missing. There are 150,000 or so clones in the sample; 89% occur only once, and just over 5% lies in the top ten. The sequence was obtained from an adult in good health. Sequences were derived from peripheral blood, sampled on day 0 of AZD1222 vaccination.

In nucleotides, the CDR3 is TGTGCCAGCGGAAGACAGAACACTGAAGCTTTCTTT. Its translation: CASGRQNTEAFF. The gene calls are TRBV6-5 and TRBJ1-1; D not certain. The CDR3 spans 12 residues. The germline CDR1 and CDR2 sequences are MNHEY and SVGAGI. V lost 8 bases and J 1 base, leaving 8 bases between the germline ends.